This T cell receptor (beta chain) comes out of a study of T-cell reconstitution after alpha-beta-depleted transplantation in children (dated by TCRdb to between 2015 and 2016). General notes on the study: Using TCR repertoire profiling, the study followed T-cell immune reconstitution in a quantitative way in children after TCRalphabeta/CD19-depleted allogeneic hematopoietic cell transplantation. The research as a whole found: The apparently early recovery of alphabetaT-cell counts about two months after transplant reportedly depended on only several hundred rapidly expanded clones that came from non-depleted graft cells. The high TCRbeta diversity at day 60 in some patients was ascribed to recipient T cells and intrathymic progenitors that had survived conditioning. Over subsequent months, a decline in hyperexpanded clone frequencies was noted, and after one year, T-cell counts and TCRbeta diversity were mostly ascribed to newly produced T cells.

CDR1 DFQATT and CDR2 SNEGSKA were looked up in the germline V gene (reference sequence). The CDR3 sequence holds 13 residues, the cysteine and phenylalanine included. CDR3 DNA is the only sequence kept; it has 39 bases, read in frame from the first base. V and J lose 6 bases and 2 bases, and a span of 14 bases separates them. This clonotype has a count of ten or more. The clone's antigen remains unknown. Base qualities were left out, and no much larger clone turns up one base away. The method was PCR. The instrument given in TCRdb is Illumina HiSeq 2500. Molecular barcoding was employed in the preparation of TCR libraries, with unique molecular identifiers being used to normalize TCRbeta repertoire quantification. TCRdb cleaned the public reads at Q25 with fastp, built clones with MiXCR and kept in-frame beta chains. Rows with a matching CDR3 protein are joined into one entry that keeps the most common DNA and genes. The sample includes almost 500,000 distinct CDR3 sequences, with under 12% observed a single time. The top ten hold around 2% of the sample.

The sample's treatment or condition label, decoded: allogeneic hematopoietic cell transplantation with graft depleted of TCRalphabeta T cells and CD19 B cells. TCRalphabeta/CD19-depleted allogeneic hematopoietic cell grafts were given to the transplant recipients, all of whom were children. The sequencing here drew on PBMCs, taken before TCRalphabeta/CD19-depleted stem cell transplant. The source is a child aged 2-15 years with inherited bone marrow failure, due to receive a stem cell transplant. The chain is encoded by TRBV20-1 joined to TRBJ2-7; TRBD1 is possibly the D segment (6 matching bases). CDR3 loop: CSAEGVGPYEQYF. Here is the DNA: TGCAGTGCCGAGGGGGTCGGACCCTACGAGCAGTACTTC.